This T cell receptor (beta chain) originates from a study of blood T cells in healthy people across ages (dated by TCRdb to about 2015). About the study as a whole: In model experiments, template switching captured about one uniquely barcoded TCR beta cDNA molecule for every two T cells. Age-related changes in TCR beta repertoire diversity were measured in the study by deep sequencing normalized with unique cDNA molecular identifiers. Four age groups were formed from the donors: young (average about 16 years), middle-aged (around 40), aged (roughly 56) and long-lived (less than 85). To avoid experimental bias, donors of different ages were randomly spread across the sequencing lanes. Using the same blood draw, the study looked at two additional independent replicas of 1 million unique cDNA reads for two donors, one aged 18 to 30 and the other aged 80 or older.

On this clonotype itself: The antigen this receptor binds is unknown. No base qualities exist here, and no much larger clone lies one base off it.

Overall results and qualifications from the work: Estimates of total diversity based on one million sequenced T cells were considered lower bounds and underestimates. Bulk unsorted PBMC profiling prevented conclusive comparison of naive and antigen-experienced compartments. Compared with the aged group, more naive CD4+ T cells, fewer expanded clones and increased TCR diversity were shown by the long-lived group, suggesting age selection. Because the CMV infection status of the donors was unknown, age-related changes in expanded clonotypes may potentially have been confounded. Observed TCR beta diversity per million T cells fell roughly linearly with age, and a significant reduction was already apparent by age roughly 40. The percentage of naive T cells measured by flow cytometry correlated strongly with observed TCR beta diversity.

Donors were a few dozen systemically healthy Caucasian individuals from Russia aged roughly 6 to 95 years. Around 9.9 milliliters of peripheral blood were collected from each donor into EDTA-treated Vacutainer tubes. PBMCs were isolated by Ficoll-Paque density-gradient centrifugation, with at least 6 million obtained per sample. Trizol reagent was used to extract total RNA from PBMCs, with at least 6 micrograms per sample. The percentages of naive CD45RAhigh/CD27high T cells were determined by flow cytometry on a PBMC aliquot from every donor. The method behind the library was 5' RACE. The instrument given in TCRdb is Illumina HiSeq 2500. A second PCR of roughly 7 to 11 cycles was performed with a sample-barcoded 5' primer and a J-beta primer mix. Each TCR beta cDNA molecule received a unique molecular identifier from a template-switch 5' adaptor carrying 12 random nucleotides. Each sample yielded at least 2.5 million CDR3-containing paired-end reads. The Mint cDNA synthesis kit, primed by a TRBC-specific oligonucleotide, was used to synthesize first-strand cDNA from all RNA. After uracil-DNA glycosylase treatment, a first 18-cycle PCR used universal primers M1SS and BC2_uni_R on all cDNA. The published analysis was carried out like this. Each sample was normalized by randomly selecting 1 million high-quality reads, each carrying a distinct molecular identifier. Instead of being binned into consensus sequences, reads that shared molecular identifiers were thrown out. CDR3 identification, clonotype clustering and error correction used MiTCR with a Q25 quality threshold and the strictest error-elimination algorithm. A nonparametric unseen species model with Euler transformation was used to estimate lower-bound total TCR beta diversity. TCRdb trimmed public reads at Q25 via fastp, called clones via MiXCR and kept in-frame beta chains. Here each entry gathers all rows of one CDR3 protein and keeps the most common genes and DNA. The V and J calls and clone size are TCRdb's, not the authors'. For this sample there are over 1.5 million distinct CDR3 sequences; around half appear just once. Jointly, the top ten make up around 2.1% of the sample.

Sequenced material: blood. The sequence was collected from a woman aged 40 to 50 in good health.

Here the CDR3 is given as CASSQEVGTIKELFF. The sequenced DNA: TGTGCCAGCAGCCAAGAGGTCGGGACAATCAAGGAACTGTTTTTT. Here the chain combines TRBV4-2 and TRBJ1-4, and possibly TRBD1, on 6 matching bases. The CDR3 starts with the cysteine, ends with the phenylalanine, and has 15 residues. CDR3 DNA is the only sequence kept; it has 45 bases, read in frame from the first base. The junction carries 17 bases between V and J, which are trimmed by 0 bases and 12 bases respectively. Via the germline V gene, CDR1 is LGHNA and CDR2 YNFKEQ.